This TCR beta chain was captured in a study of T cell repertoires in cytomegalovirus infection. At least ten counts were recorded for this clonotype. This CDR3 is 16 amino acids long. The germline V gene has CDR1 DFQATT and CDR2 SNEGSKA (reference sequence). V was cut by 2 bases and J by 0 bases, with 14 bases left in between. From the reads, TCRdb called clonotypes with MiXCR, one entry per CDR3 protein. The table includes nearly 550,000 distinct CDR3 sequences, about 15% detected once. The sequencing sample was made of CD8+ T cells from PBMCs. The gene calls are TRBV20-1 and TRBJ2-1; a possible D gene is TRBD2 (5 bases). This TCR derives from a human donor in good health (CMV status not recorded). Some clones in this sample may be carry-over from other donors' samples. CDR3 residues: CSARRRVPSSYNEQFF. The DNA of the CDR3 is TGCAGTGCTAGAAGGCGGGTGCCGAGCTCCTACAATGAGCAGTTCTTC.